This passage covers 30 T cell receptor beta chains from one sample sequenced in a study of T cells in Graves' hyperthyroidism and ophthalmopathy. The CDR3 regions of TCR beta were amplified from RNA transcripts. Carried out on the TCR CDR3, a first-round RT-PCR used the HTBI primer set. Each CDR3 protein is one row after TCRdb ran MiXCR on the multiplex PCR reads. The sample includes hundreds of thousands of distinct CDR3 sequences, approximately 15% of them seen just once. The sample comprised blood. These receptors were taken from a woman between 18 and 30 years old with Graves' hyperthyroidism.

In its sample, this clonotype was seen many times. The CDR3: CASSPPTSLVGNEQFF. The CDR3 region has the DNA TGTGCCAGCAGTCCGCCCACAAGTCTTGTAGGGAATGAGCAGTTCTTC. The chain uses TRBV12-3 or TRBV12-4 and TRBJ2-1; unclear D gene. With 5 bases removed from V and 7 bases from J, the gap between germline ends came to 21 bases. The CDR3 contains 16 residues.

Remarks on this clonotype: One end of the junction fails to match germline, which may point to a read error. This chain connects TRBV28 to TRBJ1-5, with D perhaps TRBD1 (6 bases). Germline assignment: CDR1 MDHEN and CDR2 SYDVKM. CDR3 length: 17 residues. The CDR3 loop is CASSLSQEGVSNQSQHF. CDR3 DNA: TGTGCCAGCAGCTTATCCCAAGAGGGGGTGTCAAATCAGTCCCAGCATTTT.

The genes are TRBV12-3 or TRBV12-4 and TRBJ1-5; D gene ambiguous. The CDR3 consists of 14 residues. V was trimmed by 4 bases and J by 6 bases, leaving 13 bases between them. This CDR3 is CASSYSKAGQPQHF. CDR3 nucleotides: TGTGCCAGCAGTTACTCGAAGGCGGGTCAGCCCCAGCATTTT.

In its sample, this clonotype was seen many times. In DNA form, the CDR3 reads TGTGCCAGCGTCGACGTCCTTAGCGGAGCCTACGAGCAGTACTTC. It specifies CASVDVLSGAYEQYF. The chain uses TRBV2 and TRBJ2-7, with D possibly being TRBD2 (6 bases). Trimming removed 8 bases from V and 2 bases from J, with 19 bases in between. The CDR3 covers 15 residues. Germline V gives CDR1 SNHLY, CDR2 FYNNEI.

V is TRBV30 and J is TRBJ2-7, with D unresolved. This CDR3 comprises 14 residues. Trimming left V 2 bases short and J 2 bases short, with 13 bases between. Germline V gene sequence: CDR1 GTSNPN, CDR2 SVGIG (reference sequence). The CDR3 coding sequence is TGTGCCTGGAGTTTTGGCCTACACCCCTACGAGCAGTACTTC. Translated: CAWSFGLHPYEQYF. Using reference TRBV30 and TRBJ2-7 for the parts outside the CDR3, the full variable domain is SQTIHQWPATLVQPVGSPLSLECTVEGTSNPNLYWYRQAAGRGLQLLFYSVGIGQISSEVPQNLSASRPQDRQFILSSKKLLLSDSGFYLCAWSFGLHPYEQYFGPGTRLTVT.

In this sample, this clonotype turned up many times. This rearrangement joins TRBV2 to TRBJ1-4; the match to TRBD1 covers 7 bases. With 1 base clipped from V and 8 bases from J, the junction kept 7 bases outside the gene matches. Germline values: CDR1 SNHLY, CDR2 FYNNEI. The CDR3 is made up of 15 amino acids. The CDR3 DNA reads TGTGCCAGCAGTGAAGGGGGTTCAGGGGGAGAAAAACTGTTTTTT. Translating gives CASSEGGSGGEKLFF.

This clonotype was counted only a few times. The chain has TRBV24-1 and TRBJ2-1; possibly TRBD2 for D (6 bases). CDR1 and CDR2 from the germline V gene are KGHDR and SFDVKD. The V end lost 1 base, the J end lost 0 bases, and 12 bases lay between the germline ends. The CDR3 is made up of 17 amino acids. Written as DNA, the CDR3 is TGTGCCACCAGTGATTTTCCTGCGGGAAGCTCCTACAATGAGCAGTTCTTC. Translation gives CATSDFPAGSSYNEQFF.

In this sample, this clonotype turned up many times. The chain joins TRBV7-2 to TRBJ2-7; D is undetermined. The V gene's germline CDR1 is SGHTA and CDR2 FQGNSA. There are 13 residues in the CDR3. V was pared by 2 bases and J by 1 base, with 6 bases between. This CDR3 is CASSLNPSYEQYF. The CDR3 DNA reads TGTGCCAGCAGCTTAAACCCGTCCTACGAGCAGTACTTC. The full variable domain, rest sourced from reference TRBV7-2 and TRBJ2-7, is GAGVSQSPSNKVTEKGKDVELRCDPISGHTALYWYRQSLGQGLEFLIYFQGNSAPDKSGLPSDRFSAERTGGSVSTLTIQRTQQEDSAVYLCASSLNPSYEQYFGPGTRLTVT.

This clonotype was observed a few times. The chain carries TRBV20-1 and TRBJ2-1; tentatively, D is TRBD1 (6 bases). Trimming cost V 0 bases and J 11 bases, with 11 bases left between them. The germline V gene encodes CDR1 DFQATT and CDR2 SNEGSKA (reference sequence). This CDR3 region has 12 residues. The CDR3 loop reads CSARDGQWKQFF. The CDR3 nucleotides read TGCAGTGCTAGAGATGGACAGTGGAAGCAGTTCTTC.

This clonotype was seen only a few times. This chain links TRBV7-8 with TRBJ1-5; perhaps TRBD1 as D (5 bases). The CDR3 sequence is 12 residues long. V shed 8 bases and J shed 7 bases, with 12 bases lying between them. Germline V gene data show CDR1 as SGHVS and CDR2 as FQNEAQ. In DNA form, the CDR3 reads TGTGCCAGCGGTGGGGGGAACCAGCCCCAGCATTTT. This translates into CASGGGNQPQHF.

This rearrangement joins TRBV20-1 to TRBJ1-6, with D uncertain. Per the germline V gene, CDR1 is DFQATT and CDR2 is SNEGSKA (reference sequence). Trimming removed 5 bases from V and 7 bases from J, with 12 bases in between. The CDR3 totals 13 residues. In DNA form, the CDR3 reads TGCAGTGCTTTAAAAGAGGGAAATTCACCCCTCCACTTT. As protein: CSALKEGNSPLHF.

At least ten counts were recorded for this clonotype. The chain couples TRBV7-2 to TRBJ2-1, with D perhaps TRBD2 (5 bases). Trimming took 2 bases from V and 7 from J, leaving 15 bases between them. CDR3 length: 15 residues. CDR1 is SGHTA and CDR2 is FQGNSA in the germline V gene. This CDR3 is CASSLHNREGNEQFF. The CDR3 nucleotides read TGTGCCAGCAGCTTACACAATAGAGAGGGAAATGAGCAGTTCTTC.

This clonotype was detected ten times or more. J is TRBJ2-7 and V is TRBV28; either TRBD1 or TRBD2 may fit D (5 bases each). The CDR3 runs 13 residues. V lost 6 bases and J lost 4, with 13 bases in between. The germline V gene encodes CDR1 MDHEN and CDR2 SYDVKM. The CDR3 is CASSRDLGYEQYF. CDR3 nucleotides: TGTGCCAGCAGCAGGGACCTAGGTTACGAGCAGTACTTC.

The genes are TRBV12-3 or TRBV12-4 and TRBJ2-1, with 9 positions matching TRBD2. CDR3 length: 15 residues. V trimming: 3 bases; J trimming: 7 bases; junction bases outside the gene matches: 7. This CDR3 reads CASSFPSGGFNEQFF. The CDR3 DNA reads TGTGCCAGCAGTTTTCCCAGCGGGGGGTTTAATGAGCAGTTCTTC.

J is TRBJ2-5 and V is TRBV7-9; TRBD1 is a possible D gene (6 bases). Germline V lookup: CDR1 SEHNR, CDR2 FQNEAQ (reference sequence). Trimming took 0 bases from V and 3 from J, leaving 11 bases between them. The CDR3 extends over 15 amino acids. The CDR3 nucleotides read TGTGCCAGCAGCTTAGCGCTCAGGACAGAAGAGACCCAGTACTTC. Translation gives CASSLALRTEETQYF.

This chain links TRBV10-3 with TRBJ2-7; D is perhaps TRBD1 (5 bases). Trimming stripped 2 bases from V and 3 bases from J, with 8 bases between. This CDR3 comprises 13 residues. Germline V gene sequence: CDR1 ENHRY, CDR2 SYGVKD. Written as DNA, the CDR3 is TGTGCCATCAGTGAGAGGGGTCTCTACGAGCAGTACTTC. Protein product: CAISERGLYEQYF.

The chain joins TRBV5-1 to TRBJ2-7, with D possibly called TRBD1 or TRBD2 (6 bases each). V lost 4 bases and J lost 0, with 11 bases in between. In germline, CDR1 is SGHRS, CDR2 YFSETQ. This CDR3 region has 14 residues. CDR3 coding DNA: TGCGCCAGCAGCCCCGGGGGCCACTCCTACGAGCAGTACTTC. Its translation is CASSPGGHSYEQYF.

This clonotype was seen only a few times. CDR3 DNA: TGTGCCAGCAGCTTAAGGGCAGGGCTGGCTTCTACCCATTTCTACGAGCAGTACTTC. Translated, it gives CASSLRAGLASTHFYEQYF. The J gene is TRBJ2-7, the V gene TRBV7-9; tentative D call: TRBD1 (5 bases). Germline CDR1 SEHNR, CDR2 FQNEAQ (reference sequence). V lost 2 bases and J 3 bases, leaving 26 bases between the germline ends. The CDR3 loop spans 19 amino acids. The full variable domain, rest sourced from reference TRBV7-9 and TRBJ2-7, is DTGVSQNPRHKITKRGQNVTFRCDPISEHNRLYWYRQTLGQGPEFLTYFQNEAQLEKSRLLSDRFSAERPKGSFSTLEIQRTEQGDSAMYLCASSLRAGLASTHFYEQYFGPGTRLTVT.

This clonotype was found many times. As DNA, the CDR3 is TGTGCCAGCAGTTTAGGGACCACCTATAATTCACCCCTCCACTTT. This sequence encodes CASSLGTTYNSPLHF. The chain recombines TRBV27 with TRBJ1-6, with a tentative D call TRBD1 (5 bases). Trimming left V 2 bases short and J 2 bases short, with 7 bases between. CDR1 and CDR2 (germline): MNHEY, SMNVEV (reference sequence). CDR3 length: 15 residues.

This clonotype was observed once. V gene TRBV3-1 combines with J gene TRBJ2-7, with 7 nucleotides matching TRBD1. V shed 4 bases, J shed 0 bases, and the junction held 6 bases outside the gene matches. The CDR3 spans 15 residues. Germline CDR1 and CDR2: LGHDT and YNNKEL (reference sequence). The CDR3 nucleotides read TGTGCCAGCAGCCTTACAGGGGAAGTCTCCTACGAGCAGTACTTC. This sequence encodes CASSLTGEVSYEQYF.

Points on this clonotype: Being one base from a much bigger clone, this may be a read error. The J gene is TRBJ1-1, the V gene TRBV2; possible D gene TRBD1, 6 bases. Germline CDR1 and CDR2: SNHLY and FYNNEI. The CDR3 runs 13 residues. CDR3 DNA sequence: TGTGCCAGCAGGGGGGGCAGGAACATTGAAGCTTTCTTT. Its translation is CASRGGRNIEAFF.

There are many counts of this clonotype. The chain links TRBV18 to TRBJ2-7, with D perhaps TRBD1 (5 bases). The germline gives CDR1 KGHSH, CDR2 LQKENI. This CDR3 is built from 15 residues. Trimming pared 6 bases from V and 5 bases from J, leaving 20 bases between. Here the CDR3 DNA reads TGTGCCAGCTCCCCTACCGATTCTCCAGGGCACGAGCAGTACTTC. This translates into CASSPTDSPGHEQYF.

This clonotype has at least ten counts. This sequence joins TRBV6-1 and TRBJ2-7; 8 nucleotides align to TRBD2. Germline V lookup: CDR1 MNHNS, CDR2 SASEGT. The CDR3 totals 15 residues. Losses at the gene ends were 8 bases for V and 2 bases for J; bases not matched to a gene: 11. CDR3 region: CASWDGTSRTYEQYF. The CDR3 DNA is TGTGCCAGCTGGGACGGGACTAGTAGAACCTACGAGCAGTACTTC.

Many counts were recorded for this clonotype. DNA for the CDR3: TGCAGTGCTAGTCGCGCGTTGTCGGGACTTACTCAAGAGACCCAGTACTTC. It translates to CSASRALSGLTQETQYF. The chain has TRBV20-1 and TRBJ2-5; perhaps TRBD2 as D (6 bases). V dropped 3 bases and J dropped 2 bases, with 22 bases sitting between them. The CDR3 spans 17 residues. CDR1 DFQATT and CDR2 SNEGSKA come from the germline V gene (reference sequence).

This clonotype occurred a few times. The chain carries TRBV19 and TRBJ2-1; possible D gene TRBD1, 5 bases. The CDR3 runs 16 residues. CDR1 and CDR2 (germline): LNHDA, SQIVND (reference sequence). V shed 5 bases and J shed 4 bases, with 18 bases lying between them. The CDR3 coding sequence is TGTGCCAGTAGTCAGACAGTGGGTTACCCGTACAATGAGCAGTTCTTC. Protein: CASSQTVGYPYNEQFF.

This clonotype was counted many times. V usage is TRBV20-1 and J usage is TRBJ1-5; D call uncertain. CDR3 length: 14 residues. Trimming removed 4 bases from V and 0 bases from J, with 10 bases in between. Germline loops: CDR1 DFQATT, CDR2 SNEGSKA (reference sequence). The CDR3: CSAKRLYSNQPQHF. In DNA, the CDR3 is TGCAGTGCTAAAAGGTTATATAGCAATCAGCCCCAGCATTTT.

This clonotype was seen ten or more times. V gene TRBV6-5 combines with J gene TRBJ2-5; D remains ambiguous. V was trimmed by 2 bases and J by 1 base, leaving 8 bases between them. This CDR3 contains 14 residues. CDR1 and CDR2 from the germline V gene are MNHEY and SVGAGI. The chain's CDR3 is CASSYNEIQETQYF. The CDR3 bases are TGTGCCAGCAGTTACAATGAAATCCAAGAGACCCAGTACTTC.

This clonotype was counted many times. The rearrangement uses TRBV28 and TRBJ2-5; D possibly uses TRBD1 or TRBD2 (5 bases each). Per germline, CDR1 MDHEN and CDR2 SYDVKM. Trimming cost V 5 bases and J 4 bases, with 11 bases left between them. The CDR3 sequence is 13 residues long. The DNA of the CDR3 is TGTGCCAGCAGTCGGGACGGGATAGAGACCCAGTACTTC. Its protein is CASSRDGIETQYF.

This clonotype was recorded at least ten times. The chain uses TRBV20-1 and TRBJ2-3; TRBD2 agrees at 11 bases. The CDR3 length is 16 residues. Germline CDR1 and CDR2: DFQATT and SNEGSKA (reference sequence). V gave up 4 bases and J gave up 5 bases; unmatched junction bases: 11. For the CDR3, the DNA is TGCAGTGCTACCCAAACTAGCGGGAGATCGGAAGATACGCAGTATTTT. It is translated as CSATQTSGRSEDTQYF.

This clonotype was observed at least ten times. The chain has TRBV28 and TRBJ2-7; 7 nucleotides line up with TRBD1. The CDR3 covers 14 residues. V was pared by 7 bases and J by 2 bases, with 8 bases of the junction left unmatched. Germline V CDR1 and CDR2: MDHEN, SYDVKM. CDR3: CASTTPQGTYEQYF. The CDR3 nucleotides read TGTGCCAGCACCACCCCACAGGGGACCTACGAGCAGTACTTC. Together with reference TRBV28 and TRBJ2-7, the CDR3 gives the full variable domain: DVKVTQSSRYLVKRTGEKVFLECVQDMDHENMFWYRQDPGLGLRLIYFSYDVKMKEKGDIPEGYSVSREKKERFSLILESASTNQTSMYLCASTTPQGTYEQYFGPGTRLTVT.